This T cell receptor beta chain emerged from a study of blood T cell repertoires in COVID-19. From germline, CDR1 is SGHTA and CDR2 FQGNSA. The CDR3 totals 14 residues. With V trimmed by 3 bases and J by 4 bases, 5 bases remained unmatched. Sequenced by immunoSEQ multiplex PCR; TCRdb stores in-frame clones only, minus some. The sample lists 160,000 or so clones; over 80% were seen once. The specimen sequenced was peripheral blood. The V call is TRBV7-2, the J call TRBJ2-5; TRBD2 aligns across 7 bases. The receptor's source is a woman in her fifties or sixties with acute or convalescent COVID-19. CDR3 sequence (DNA): TGTGCCAGCAGCTTTTTTGCGGGAGTAGAGACCCAGTACTTC. It codes for CASSFFAGVETQYF.